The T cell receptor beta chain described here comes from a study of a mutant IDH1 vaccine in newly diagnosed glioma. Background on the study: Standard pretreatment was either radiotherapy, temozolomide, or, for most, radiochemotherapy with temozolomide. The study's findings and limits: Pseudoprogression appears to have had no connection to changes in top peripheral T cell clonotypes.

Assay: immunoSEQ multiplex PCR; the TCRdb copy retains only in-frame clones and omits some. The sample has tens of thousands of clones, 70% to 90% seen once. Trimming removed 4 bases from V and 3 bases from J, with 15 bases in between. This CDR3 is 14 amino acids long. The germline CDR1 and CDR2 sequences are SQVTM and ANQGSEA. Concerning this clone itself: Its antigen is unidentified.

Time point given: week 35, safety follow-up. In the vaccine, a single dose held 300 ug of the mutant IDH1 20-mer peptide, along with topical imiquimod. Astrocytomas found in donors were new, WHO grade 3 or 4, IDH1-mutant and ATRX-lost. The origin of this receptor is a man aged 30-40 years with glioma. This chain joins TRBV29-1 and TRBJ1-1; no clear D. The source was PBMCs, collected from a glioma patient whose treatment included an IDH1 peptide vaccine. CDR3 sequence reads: CSVGLKIKDTEAFF. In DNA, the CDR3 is TGCAGCGTTGGATTAAAGATTAAGGACACTGAAGCTTTCTTT.